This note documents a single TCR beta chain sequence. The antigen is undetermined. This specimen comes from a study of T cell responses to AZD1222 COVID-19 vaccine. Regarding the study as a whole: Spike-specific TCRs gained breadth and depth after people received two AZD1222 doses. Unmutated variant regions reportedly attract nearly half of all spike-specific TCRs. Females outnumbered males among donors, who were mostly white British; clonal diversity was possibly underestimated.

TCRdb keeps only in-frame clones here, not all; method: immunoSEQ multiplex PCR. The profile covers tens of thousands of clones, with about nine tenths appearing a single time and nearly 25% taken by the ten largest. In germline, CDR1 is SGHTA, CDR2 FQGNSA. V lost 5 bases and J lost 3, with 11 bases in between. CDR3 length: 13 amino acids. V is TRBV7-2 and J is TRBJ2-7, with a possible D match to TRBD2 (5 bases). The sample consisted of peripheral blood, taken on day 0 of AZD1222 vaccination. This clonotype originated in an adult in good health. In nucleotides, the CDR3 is TGTGCCAGCAGCCCATACGGAGGCTACGAGCAGTACTTC. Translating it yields CASSPYGGYEQYF.